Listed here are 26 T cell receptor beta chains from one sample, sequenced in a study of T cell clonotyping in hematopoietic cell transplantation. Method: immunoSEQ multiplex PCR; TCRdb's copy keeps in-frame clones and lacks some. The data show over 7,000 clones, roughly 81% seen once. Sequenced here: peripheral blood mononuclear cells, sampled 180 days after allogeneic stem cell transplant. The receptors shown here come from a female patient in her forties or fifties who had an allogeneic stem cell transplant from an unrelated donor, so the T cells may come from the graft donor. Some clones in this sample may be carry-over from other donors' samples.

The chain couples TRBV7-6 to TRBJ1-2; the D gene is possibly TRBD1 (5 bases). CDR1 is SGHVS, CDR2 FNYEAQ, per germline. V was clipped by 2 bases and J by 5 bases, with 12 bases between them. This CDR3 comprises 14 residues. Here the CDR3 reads CASSLQGSSYGYTF. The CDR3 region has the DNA TGTGCCAGCAGCTTACAGGGAAGCTCATATGGCTACACCTTC.

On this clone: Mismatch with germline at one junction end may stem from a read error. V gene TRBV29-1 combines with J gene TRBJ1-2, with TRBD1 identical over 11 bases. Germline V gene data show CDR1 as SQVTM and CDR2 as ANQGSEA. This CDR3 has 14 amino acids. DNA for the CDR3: TGCAGCGCCAAGGGACAGGGGGAGGACCATGGCCACACCTTC. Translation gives CSAKGQGEDHGHTF.

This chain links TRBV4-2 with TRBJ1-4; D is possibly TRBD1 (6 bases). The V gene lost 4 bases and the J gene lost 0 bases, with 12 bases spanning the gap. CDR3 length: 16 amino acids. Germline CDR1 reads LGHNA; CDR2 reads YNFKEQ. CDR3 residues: CASSLERGATNEKLFF. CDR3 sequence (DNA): TGTGCCAGCAGCCTGGAAAGGGGGGCAACTAATGAAAAACTGTTTTTT.

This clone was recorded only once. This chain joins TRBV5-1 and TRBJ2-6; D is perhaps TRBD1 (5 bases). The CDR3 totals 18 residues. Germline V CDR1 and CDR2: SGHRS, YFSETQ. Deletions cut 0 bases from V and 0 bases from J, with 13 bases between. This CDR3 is CASSLASQASSGANVLTF. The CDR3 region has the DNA TGCGCCAGCAGCTTGGCGTCACAGGCCAGCTCTGGGGCCAACGTCCTGACTTTC.

CDR3: CSVRGREKLFF. CDR3 in DNA: TGCAGCGTGAGGGGGCGGGAAAAACTGTTTTTT. The rearrangement joins TRBV29-1 to TRBJ1-4; TRBD1 aligns across 7 bases. This CDR3 contains 11 residues. The germline CDR1 and CDR2 sequences are SQVTM and ANQGSEA. The V and J ends lost 6 bases and 8 bases, in that order; junction bases with no gene match: 3.

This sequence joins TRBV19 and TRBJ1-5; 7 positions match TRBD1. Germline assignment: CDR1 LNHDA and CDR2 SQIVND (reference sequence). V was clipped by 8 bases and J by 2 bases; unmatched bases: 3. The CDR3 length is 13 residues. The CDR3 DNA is TGTGCCAGTCGTGACAGGGGCAATCAGCCCCAGCATTTT. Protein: CASRDRGNQPQHF. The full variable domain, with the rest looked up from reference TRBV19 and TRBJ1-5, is DGGITQSPKYLFRKEGQNVTLSCEQNLNHDAMYWYRQDPGQGLRLIYYSQIVNDFQKGDIAEGYSVSREKKESFPLTVTSAQKNPTAFYLCASRDRGNQPQHFGDGTRLSIL.

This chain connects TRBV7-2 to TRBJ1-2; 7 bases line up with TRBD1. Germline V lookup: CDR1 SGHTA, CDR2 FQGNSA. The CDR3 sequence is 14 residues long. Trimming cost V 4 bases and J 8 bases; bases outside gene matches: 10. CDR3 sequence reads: CASSSYTGEGGYTF. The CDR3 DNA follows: TGTGCCAGCAGCTCATATACAGGGGAAGGAGGCTACACCTTC.

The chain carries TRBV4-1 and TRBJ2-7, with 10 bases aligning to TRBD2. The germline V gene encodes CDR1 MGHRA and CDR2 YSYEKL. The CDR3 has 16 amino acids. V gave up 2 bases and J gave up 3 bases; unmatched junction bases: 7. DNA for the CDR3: TGCGCCAGCAGCCAAATAGCTAGCGGGGGTCTCTACGAGCAGTACTTC. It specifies CASSQIASGGLYEQYF.

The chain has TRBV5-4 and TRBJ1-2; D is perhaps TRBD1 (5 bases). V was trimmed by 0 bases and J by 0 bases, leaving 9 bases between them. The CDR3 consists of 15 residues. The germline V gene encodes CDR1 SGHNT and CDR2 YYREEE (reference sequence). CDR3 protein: CASSLGPGPNYGYTF. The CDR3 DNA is TGTGCCAGCAGCTTGGGGCCAGGGCCTAACTATGGCTACACCTTC.

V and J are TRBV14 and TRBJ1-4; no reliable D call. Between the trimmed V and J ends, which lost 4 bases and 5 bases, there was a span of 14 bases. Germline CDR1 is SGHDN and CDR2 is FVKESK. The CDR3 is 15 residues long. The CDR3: CASSLHPTGNEKLFF. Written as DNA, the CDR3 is TGTGCCAGCAGCCTACACCCGACGGGGAATGAAAAACTGTTTTTT.

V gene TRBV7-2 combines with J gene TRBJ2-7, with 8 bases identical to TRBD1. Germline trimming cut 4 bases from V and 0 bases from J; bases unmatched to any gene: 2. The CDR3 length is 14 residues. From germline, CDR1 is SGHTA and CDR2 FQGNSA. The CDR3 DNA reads TGTGCCAGCAGCTGGGGGACAGGCTCCTACGAGCAGTACTTC. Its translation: CASSWGTGSYEQYF.

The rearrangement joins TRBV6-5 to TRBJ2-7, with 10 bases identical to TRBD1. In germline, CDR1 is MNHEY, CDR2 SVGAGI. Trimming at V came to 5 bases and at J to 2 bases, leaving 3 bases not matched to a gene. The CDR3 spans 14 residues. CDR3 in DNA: TGTGCCAGCAGTATGGGACAGGGGCCCTACGAGCAGTACTTC. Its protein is CASSMGQGPYEQYF.

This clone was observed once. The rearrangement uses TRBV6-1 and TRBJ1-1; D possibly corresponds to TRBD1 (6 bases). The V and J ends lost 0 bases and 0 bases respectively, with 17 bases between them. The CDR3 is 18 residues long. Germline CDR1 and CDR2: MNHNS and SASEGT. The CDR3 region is CASSEARGRAKMNTEAFF. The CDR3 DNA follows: TGTGCCAGCAGTGAAGCCAGGGGCAGGGCTAAGATGAACACTGAAGCTTTCTTT.

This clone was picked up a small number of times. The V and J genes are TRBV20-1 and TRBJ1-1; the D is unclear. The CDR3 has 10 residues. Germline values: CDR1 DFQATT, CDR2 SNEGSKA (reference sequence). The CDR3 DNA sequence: TGCACGATGGGATATACTGAAGCTTTCTTT. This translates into CTMGYTEAFF.

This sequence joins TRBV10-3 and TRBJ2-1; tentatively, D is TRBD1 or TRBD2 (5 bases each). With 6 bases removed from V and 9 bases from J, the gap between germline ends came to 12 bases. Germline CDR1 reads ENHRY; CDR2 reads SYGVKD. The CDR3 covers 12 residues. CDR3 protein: CAIRPEGTEQFF. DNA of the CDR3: TGTGCCATCAGGCCTGAAGGGACTGAGCAGTTCTTC.

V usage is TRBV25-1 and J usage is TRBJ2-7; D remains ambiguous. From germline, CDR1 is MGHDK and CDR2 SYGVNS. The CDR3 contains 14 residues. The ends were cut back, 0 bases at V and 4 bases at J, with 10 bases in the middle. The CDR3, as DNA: TGTGCCAGCAGTGAATATGGGAAAGGGTACGAGCAGTACTTC. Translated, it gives CASSEYGKGYEQYF.

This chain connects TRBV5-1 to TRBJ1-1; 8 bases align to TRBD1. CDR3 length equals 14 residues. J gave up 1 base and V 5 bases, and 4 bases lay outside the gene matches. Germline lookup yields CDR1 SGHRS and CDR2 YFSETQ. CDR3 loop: CASSSGQGNTEAFF. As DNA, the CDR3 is TGCGCCAGCAGTTCTGGACAGGGGAACACTGAAGCTTTCTTT.

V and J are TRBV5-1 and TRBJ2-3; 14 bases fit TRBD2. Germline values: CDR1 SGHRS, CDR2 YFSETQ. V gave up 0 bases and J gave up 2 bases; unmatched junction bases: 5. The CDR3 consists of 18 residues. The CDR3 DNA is TGCGCCAGCAGCTTGGAGGGACTAGCGGGGGCCAACACAGATACGCAGTATTTT. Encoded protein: CASSLEGLAGANTDTQYF.

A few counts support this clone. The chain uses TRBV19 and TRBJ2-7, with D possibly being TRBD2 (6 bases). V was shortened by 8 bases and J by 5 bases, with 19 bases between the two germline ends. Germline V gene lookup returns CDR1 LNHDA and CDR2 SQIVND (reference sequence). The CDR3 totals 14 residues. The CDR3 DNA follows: TGTGCCAGTCGAAAGTACGGGGGTTTGGACGAGCAGTACTTC. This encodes CASRKYGGLDEQYF.

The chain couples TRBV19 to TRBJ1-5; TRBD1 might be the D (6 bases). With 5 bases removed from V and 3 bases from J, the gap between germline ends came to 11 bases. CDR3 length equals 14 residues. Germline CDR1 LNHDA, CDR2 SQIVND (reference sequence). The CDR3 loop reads CASSLGDNNQPQHF. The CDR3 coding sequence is TGTGCCAGTAGTTTAGGGGACAACAATCAGCCCCAGCATTTT.

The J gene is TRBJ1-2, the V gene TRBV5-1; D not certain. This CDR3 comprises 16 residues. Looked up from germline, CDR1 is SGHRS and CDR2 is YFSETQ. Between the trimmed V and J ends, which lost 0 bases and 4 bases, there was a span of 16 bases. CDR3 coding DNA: TGCGCCAGCAGCTTGGCCTTGGGCGAACTGAGCTATGGCTACACCTTC. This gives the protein CASSLALGELSYGYTF.

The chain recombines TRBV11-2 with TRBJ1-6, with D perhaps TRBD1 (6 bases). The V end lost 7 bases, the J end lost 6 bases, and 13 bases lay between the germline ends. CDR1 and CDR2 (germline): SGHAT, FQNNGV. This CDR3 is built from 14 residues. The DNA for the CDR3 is TGTGCCAGCAACCGACAGGTCGTTAATTCACCCCTCCACTTT. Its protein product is CASNRQVVNSPLHF.

The CDR3 nucleotides read TGTGCCAGCAGTGCAGAGACAGGGTCGTTCGAGCAGTACTTC. Translation: CASSAETGSFEQYF. The rearrangement uses TRBV25-1 and TRBJ2-7; TRBD1 matches at 7 bases. In germline, CDR1 is MGHDK, CDR2 SYGVNS. With V trimmed by 4 bases and J by 6 bases, 9 bases remained unmatched. The CDR3 has 14 amino acids.

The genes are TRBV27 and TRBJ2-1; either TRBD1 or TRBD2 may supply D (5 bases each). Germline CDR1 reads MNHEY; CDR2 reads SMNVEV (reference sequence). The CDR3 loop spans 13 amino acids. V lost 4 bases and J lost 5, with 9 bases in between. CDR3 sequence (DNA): TGTGCCAGCAGTTGGGGACGGCACAATGAGCAGTTCTTC. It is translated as CASSWGRHNEQFF.

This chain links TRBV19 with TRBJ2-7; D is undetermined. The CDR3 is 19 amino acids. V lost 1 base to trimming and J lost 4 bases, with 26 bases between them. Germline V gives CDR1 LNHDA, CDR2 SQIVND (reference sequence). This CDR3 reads CASSIVGSAAGPTTYEQYF. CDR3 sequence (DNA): TGTGCCAGTAGTATAGTAGGGTCGGCGGCAGGACCAACTACGTACGAGCAGTACTTC.

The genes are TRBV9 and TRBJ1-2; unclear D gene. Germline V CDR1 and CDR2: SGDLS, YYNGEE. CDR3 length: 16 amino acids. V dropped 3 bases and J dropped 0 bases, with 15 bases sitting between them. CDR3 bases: TGTGCCAGCAGCGGACTCGGCAACCAGGCTAACTATGGCTACACCTTC. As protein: CASSGLGNQANYGYTF.